Below, 5 T cell receptor beta chains from the same sample are listed, as sequenced in a study of neurological immune-mediated disorders. TCRdb recomputed calls from the 5' RACE reads with MiXCR, one row per CDR3 protein. The sample holds approximately 60,000 distinct CDR3 sequences, around 3.6% seen once. Sequencing was done on a sample of PBMCs. The source of these receptors is a woman in her thirties with multiple sclerosis.

This clonotype was counted many times. The V gene is TRBV4-1, the J gene TRBJ2-5, with D possibly matching TRBD2 (5 bases). Germline-derived CDR1 and CDR2 are MGHRA and YSYEKL. Trimming cost V 2 bases and J 1 base, with 11 bases left between them. This CDR3 has 15 residues. The CDR3: CASSQIQRPQETQYF. Here the CDR3 DNA reads TGCGCCAGCAGCCAAATCCAGCGGCCCCAAGAGACCCAGTACTTC.

In this sample, this clonotype turned up many times. The rearrangement uses TRBV5-5 and TRBJ2-5; D unresolved. CDR3 size: 14 residues. CDR1 is SGHKS, CDR2 YYEKEE, per germline (reference sequence). The germline V and J ends were trimmed by 3 bases and 1 base, with 10 bases remaining between them. The CDR3 DNA follows: TGTGCCAGCAGCTCCCCACGAGCCCAAGAGACCCAGTACTTC. Amino acids: CASSSPRAQETQYF.

This clonotype has a count of ten or more. The V and J genes are TRBV20-1 and TRBJ2-7, with D perhaps given as TRBD1 or TRBD2 (6 bases each). Germline V CDR1 and CDR2: DFQATT, SNEGSKA (reference sequence). This CDR3 has 13 amino acids. The V gene lost 1 base and the J gene lost 7 bases, with 14 bases spanning the gap. CDR3 sequence: CSARGLGAGEQYF. In DNA, the CDR3 is TGCAGTGCTAGAGGTTTGGGGGCGGGGGAGCAGTACTTC.

This clonotype was detected ten times or more. This chain links TRBV6-1 with TRBJ1-5; D remains ambiguous. Germline-derived CDR1 and CDR2 are MNHNS and SASEGT. This CDR3 contains 14 residues. Between the trimmed V and J ends, which lost 6 bases and 1 base, there was a span of 10 bases. CDR3 sequence: CASRRDGSNQPQHF. CDR3 coding DNA: TGTGCCAGCAGAAGAGACGGGAGCAATCAGCCCCAGCATTTT.

This clonotype was seen repeatedly, ten times or more. The genes are TRBV10-3 and TRBJ2-1; D not resolved. V was clipped by 2 bases and J by 6 bases, with 14 bases between them. Germline CDR1 is ENHRY and CDR2 is SYGVKD. The CDR3 has 15 amino acids. The CDR3 region is CAISEDKLRPNEQFF. CDR3 nucleotides: TGTGCCATCAGTGAGGATAAACTTAGACCCAATGAGCAGTTCTTC.